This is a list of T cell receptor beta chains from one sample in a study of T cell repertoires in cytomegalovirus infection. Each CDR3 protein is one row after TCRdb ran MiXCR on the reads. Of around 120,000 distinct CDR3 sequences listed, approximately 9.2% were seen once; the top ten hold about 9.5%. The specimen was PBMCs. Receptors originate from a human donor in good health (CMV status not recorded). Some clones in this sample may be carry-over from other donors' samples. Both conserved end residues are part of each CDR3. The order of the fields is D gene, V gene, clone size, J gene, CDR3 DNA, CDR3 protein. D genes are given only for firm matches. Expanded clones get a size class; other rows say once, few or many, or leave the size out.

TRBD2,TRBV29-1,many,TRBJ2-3,TGCAGCGTTCTCGGCGCGGGGGGGGCAGATACGCAGTATTTT,CSVLGAGGADTQYF
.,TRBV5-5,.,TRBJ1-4,TGTGCCAGCAGCTTGCTGGAGGCTAATGAAAAACTGTTTTTT,CASSLLEANEKLFF
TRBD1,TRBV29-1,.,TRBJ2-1,TGCAGCAAGGAGACAGGGCTCGACAATGAGCAGTTCTTC,CSKETGLDNEQFF
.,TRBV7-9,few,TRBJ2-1,TGTGCCAGCAGCCCGCCGGGACATTTATATAATGAGCAGTTCTTC,CASSPPGHLYNEQFF
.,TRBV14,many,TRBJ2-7,TGTGCCAGCAGGCAGGGGATGTACGACGAGCAGTACTTC,CASRQGMYDEQYF
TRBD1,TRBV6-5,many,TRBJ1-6,TGTGCCAGCAGTTACCCCGGGACAGATAATTCACCCCTCCACTTT,CASSYPGTDNSPLHF
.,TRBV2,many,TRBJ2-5,TGTGCCAGCAGTGAGGAGCAGCAAGAGACCCAGTACTTC,CASSEEQQETQYF
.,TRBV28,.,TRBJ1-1,TGTGCCAGCAGTTTACCGTCGGGCACTGAAGCTTTCTTT,CASSLPSGTEAFF
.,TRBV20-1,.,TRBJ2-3,TGCAGTGCTAGAGAGAGAAGGACTGCCACAGATACGCAGTATTTT,CSARERRTATDTQYF
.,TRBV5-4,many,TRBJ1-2,TGTGCCAGCAGCAAGAATAGGGCCTATGGCTACACCTTC,CASSKNRAYGYTF
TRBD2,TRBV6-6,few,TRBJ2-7,TGTGCCAGCAGTCACCCGGGACTAAGCTACGAGCAGTACTTC,CASSHPGLSYEQYF
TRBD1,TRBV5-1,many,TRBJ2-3,TGCGCCAGCAGCTTGGATGGACAGGGGGCAGATACGCAGTATTTT,CASSLDGQGADTQYF
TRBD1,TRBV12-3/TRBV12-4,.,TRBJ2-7,TGTGCCAGCAGTCCAGGGACAGGCCAACTCTCCTACGAGCAGTACTTC,CASSPGTGQLSYEQYF
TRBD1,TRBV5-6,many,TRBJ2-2,TGTGCCAGCAGCTTGGTGGGACAGGGAATCGGGGAGCTGTTTTTT,CASSLVGQGIGELFF
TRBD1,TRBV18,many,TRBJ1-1,TGTGCCAGCTCAGTACAGGGGCAGGGCCCTGAAGCTTTCTTT,CASSVQGQGPEAFF
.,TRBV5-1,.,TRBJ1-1,TGCGCCAGCAGACCGCCCGGTTTGAACACTGAAGCTTTCTTT,CASRPPGLNTEAFF
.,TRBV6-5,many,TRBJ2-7,TGTGCCAGCAGCCCAACCCGGGACCCCCGAAACGAGCAGTACTTC,CASSPTRDPRNEQYF
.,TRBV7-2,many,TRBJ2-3,TGTGCCAGCAGCTTAGGTCTCGACCCGCAGTATTTT,CASSLGLDPQYF
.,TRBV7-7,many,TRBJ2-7,TGTGCCAGCAGCCGTTTCCTCTCCGACGAGCAGTACTTC,CASSRFLSDEQYF
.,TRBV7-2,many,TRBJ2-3,TGTGCCAGCAGGGCAAAGGGGGGGCCGACAGATACGCAGTATTTT,CASRAKGGPTDTQYF
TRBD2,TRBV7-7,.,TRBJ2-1,TGTGCCAGCAGCTTAGCCGCGGGGGGGCCCAATGAGCAGTTCTTC,CASSLAAGGPNEQFF
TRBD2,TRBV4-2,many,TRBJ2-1,TGTGCCAGCAGCCAAGAAAGGGGACTAGCGGGGATGAATGAGCAGTTCTTC,CASSQERGLAGMNEQFF
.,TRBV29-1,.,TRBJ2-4,TGCAGCGTTGTAAGCAGGGTAATTTTAGGCAAAAACATTCAGTACTTC,CSVVSRVILGKNIQYF
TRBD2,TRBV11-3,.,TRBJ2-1,TGTGCCAGCAGCTCCAGGACTAGCGGGGGGGCCGAGCAGTTCTTC,CASSSRTSGGAEQFF
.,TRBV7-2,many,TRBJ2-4,TGTGCCAGCAGCTTAGCCAAAAACATTCAGTACTTC,CASSLAKNIQYF